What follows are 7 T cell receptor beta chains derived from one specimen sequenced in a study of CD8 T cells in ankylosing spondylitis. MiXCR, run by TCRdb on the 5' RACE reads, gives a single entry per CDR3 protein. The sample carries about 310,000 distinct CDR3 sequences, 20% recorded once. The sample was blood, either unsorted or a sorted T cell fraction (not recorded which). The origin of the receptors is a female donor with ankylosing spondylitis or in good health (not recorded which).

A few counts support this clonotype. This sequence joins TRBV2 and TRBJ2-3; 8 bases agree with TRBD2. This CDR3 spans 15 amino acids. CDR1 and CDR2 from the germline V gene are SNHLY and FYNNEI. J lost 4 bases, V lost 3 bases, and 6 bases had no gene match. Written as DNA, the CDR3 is TGTGCCAGCAGTGAGGCCGGGAGGGCCGCAGATACGCAGTATTTT. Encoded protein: CASSEAGRAADTQYF. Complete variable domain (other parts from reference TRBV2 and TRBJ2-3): EPEVTQTPSHQVTQMGQEVILRCVPISNHLYFYWYRQILGQKVEFLVSFYNNEISEKSEIFDDQFSVERPDGSNFTLKIRSTKLEDSAMYFCASSEAGRAADTQYFGPGTRLTVL.

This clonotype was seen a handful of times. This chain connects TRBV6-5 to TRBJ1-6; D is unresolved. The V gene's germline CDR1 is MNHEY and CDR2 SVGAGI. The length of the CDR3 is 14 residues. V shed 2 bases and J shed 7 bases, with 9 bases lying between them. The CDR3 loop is CASSYELGNSPLHF. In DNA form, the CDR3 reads TGTGCCAGCAGTTACGAGCTAGGGAATTCACCCCTCCACTTT.

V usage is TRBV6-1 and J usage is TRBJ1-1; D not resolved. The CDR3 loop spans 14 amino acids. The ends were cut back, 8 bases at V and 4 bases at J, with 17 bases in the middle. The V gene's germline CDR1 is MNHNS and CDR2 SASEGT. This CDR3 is CASRRSPGGTEAFF. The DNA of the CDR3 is TGTGCCAGCCGGCGTAGCCCGGGTGGCACTGAAGCTTTCTTT.

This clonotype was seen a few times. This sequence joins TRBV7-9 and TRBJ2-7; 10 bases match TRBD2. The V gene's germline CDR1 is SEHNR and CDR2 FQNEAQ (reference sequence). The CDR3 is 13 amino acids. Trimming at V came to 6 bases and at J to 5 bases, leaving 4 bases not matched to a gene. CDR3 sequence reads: CASRLAGIHEQYF. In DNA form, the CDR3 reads TGTGCCAGCAGACTAGCGGGAATCCACGAGCAGTACTTC. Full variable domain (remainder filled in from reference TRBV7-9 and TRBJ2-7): DTGVSQNPRHKITKRGQNVTFRCDPISEHNRLYWYRQTLGQGPEFLTYFQNEAQLEKSRLLSDRFSAERPKGSFSTLEIQRTEQGDSAMYLCASRLAGIHEQYFGPGTRLTVT.

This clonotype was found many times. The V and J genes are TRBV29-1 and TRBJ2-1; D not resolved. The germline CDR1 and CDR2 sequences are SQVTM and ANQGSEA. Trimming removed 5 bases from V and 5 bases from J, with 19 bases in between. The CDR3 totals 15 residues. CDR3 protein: CSVQVWLDAHNEQFF. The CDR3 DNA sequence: TGCAGCGTTCAGGTATGGCTAGATGCCCACAATGAGCAGTTCTTC.

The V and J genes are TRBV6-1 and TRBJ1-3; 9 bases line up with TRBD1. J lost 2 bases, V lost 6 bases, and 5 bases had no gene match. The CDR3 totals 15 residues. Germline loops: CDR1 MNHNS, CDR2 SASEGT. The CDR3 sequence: CASRPTGGTGNTIYF. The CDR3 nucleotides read TGTGCCAGCAGGCCAACAGGGGGCACTGGAAACACCATATATTTT.

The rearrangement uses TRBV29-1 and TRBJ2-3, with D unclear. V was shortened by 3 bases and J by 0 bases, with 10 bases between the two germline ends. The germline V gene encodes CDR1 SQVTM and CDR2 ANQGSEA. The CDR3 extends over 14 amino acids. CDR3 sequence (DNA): TGCAGCGTTGAGCGTTTGACTAGCACAGATACGCAGTATTTT. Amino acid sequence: CSVERLTSTDTQYF.